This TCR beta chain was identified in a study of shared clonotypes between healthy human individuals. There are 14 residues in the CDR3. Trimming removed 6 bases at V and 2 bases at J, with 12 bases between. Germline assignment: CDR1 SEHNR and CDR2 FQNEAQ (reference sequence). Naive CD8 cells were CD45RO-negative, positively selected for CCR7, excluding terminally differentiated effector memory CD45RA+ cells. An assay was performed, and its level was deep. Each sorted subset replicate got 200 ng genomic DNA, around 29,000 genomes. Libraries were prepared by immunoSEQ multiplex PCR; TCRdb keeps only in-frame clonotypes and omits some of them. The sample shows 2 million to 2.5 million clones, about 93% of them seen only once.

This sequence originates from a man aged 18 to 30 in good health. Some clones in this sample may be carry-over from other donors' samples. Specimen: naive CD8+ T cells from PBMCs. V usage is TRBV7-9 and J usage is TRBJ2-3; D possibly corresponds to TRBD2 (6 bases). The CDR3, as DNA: TGTGCCAGCAGGCAGGACTACATCACAGATACGCAGTATTTT. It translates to CASRQDYITDTQYF.